This entry describes one TCR beta chain. This clonotype was counted between two and nine times. It lacks a known antigen. It has no much larger one-base neighbor in the sample; base qualities were not kept. This sample is part of a study of response to subunit inactivated influenza vaccine (dated by TCRdb to 2016 to 2018). Turning to the overall study: Deep quantitative profiling of the T cell receptor repertoire was used in the study to follow responses to a trivalent subunit inactivated influenza vaccine. Broader findings and caveats from the paper: The authors proposed that each seasonal influenza vaccination may bring in only a limited number of new T cells.

Libraries came from RT-PCR. The instrument was an Illumina HiSeq 2500. TCRdb took the public reads, trimmed them with fastp at Q25, ran MiXCR for clone calling and kept in-frame beta chains. Every CDR3 protein is listed once, alongside the most common genes and DNA of its rows. The sample contains roughly 570,000 distinct CDR3 sequences, under 15% of them found a single time. Clones ranked in the top ten supply around 13% of the sample. Taken with the paper, the label for time point translates to: approximately 47 days after influenza vaccine administration. Counted from cysteine to phenylalanine, this CDR3 has 19 amino acids. The read is trimmed to its CDR3 DNA, 57 bases read in frame from base 1. V is cut back by 2 bases and J by 2 bases, with 10 bases in the junction unmatched. The germline V gene sets CDR1 to SGHVS and CDR2 to FNYEAQ.

This sample comprised PBMCs from blood, obtained roughly 46 days after vaccination. The sequence was collected from a man aged 50 or older who received an inactivated influenza vaccine. Donor details come from another sample of the same person, matched by shared clones. The receptor chain draws on TRBV7-6 and TRBJ2-1; TRBD2 lines up with 12 middle nucleotides. Read as DNA, the sequence is TGTGCCAGCAGCTTACCCGGGACTAGCGGGCGGCTGGCCTACAATGAGCAGTTCTTC. Its protein reads: CASSLPGTSGRLAYNEQFF.